The T cell receptor (beta chain) described here comes from a study of T cell repertoires in cytomegalovirus infection (dated by TCRdb to the late 2010s). In terms of the full investigation: Peptide stimulations targeted recently identified HLA-C-restricted CMV epitopes, whose presentation resists viral immunomodulation, together with well-studied HLA-B-restricted epitopes. Donor HLA type was relevant to the analysis, as public TCR beta signatures indicated carriage of CMV infection together with the matching HLA type. Results and caveats for the whole study, not just this receptor: In both this cohort and an independent approximately 400-donor cohort, the cumulative frequency of public TCR beta family members distinguished carriers of CMV infection plus the relevant HLA type. The ex vivo response was dominated by HLA-C-restricted CMV-specific TCR beta clonotypes, and the single most frequent clonotype in two of eight donors was supplied by these HLA-C-restricted clonotypes.

This sample's treatment or condition label indicates: in vitro stimulation with specific CMV peptide epitopes to enrich CMV-specific T cells. Sequenced on an Illumina HiSeq 1500. TCRdb reanalyzed the raw reads on its own, using fastp at Q25 for trimming and MiXCR for clone calling, and kept in-frame beta chains. Records with the same CDR3 protein are collapsed into one entry carrying the most frequent genes and DNA. The sample table holds approximately 910,000 distinct CDR3 sequences, of which approximately 32% were seen once. Clones ranked in the top ten supply under 15% of the sample. To note about this clonotype: The antigen it recognizes is unknown. Since a much larger clone is just one base distant, this may be a read error. The CDR3 carries no conserved terminal phenylalanine or tryptophan, so it likely arises from a read error.

The TCR comes from a human donor in good health (CMV status not recorded). Some clones in this sample may be carry-over from other donors' samples. This specimen consisted of cultured CD8+ T cells from PBMCs, obtained from culture after CMV antigen stimulation.

For the CDR3, the sequence is CASTRGGGEYQETQYS. The sequence in DNA is TGTGCCAGCACCAGGGGGGGGGGCGAGTACCAAGAGACCCAGTACTCC. The chain was built from TRBV5-4 and TRBJ2-5; the D match is possibly TRBD1 or TRBD2, with 7 bases aligned in each. CDR1 and CDR2 are read off the germline V gene (reference sequence) as SGHNT and YYREEE. Between the V and J ends, shortened by 6 bases and 0 bases respectively, the junction contains 18 bases. The CDR3 spans 16 amino acids, including both terminal residues. Left in the record is the CDR3 DNA by itself, 48 bases read in frame from the first base.